Included here is one TCR beta chain sequence, with context. The CDR3 spans 13 residues. Germline CDR1 MNHEY, CDR2 SVGAGI. V lost 6 bases and J lost 2; bases outside the gene matches: 2. The record originates from a study of cytomegalovirus exposure and HLA in healthy donors. Primers: 60 Vbeta forward and 13 Jbeta reverse. The method was immunoSEQ multiplex PCR; TCRdb's version includes in-frame clones alone and lacks a portion of them. Among roughly 110,000 clones, 60% to 85% were seen once, and the ten largest hold 2.5% to 3.5%. The sequence derives from a male donor in good health and CMV-seropositive. Specimen: PBMCs. The chain links TRBV6-5 to TRBJ2-3, with 7 bases fitting TRBD2. The DNA of the CDR3 is TGTGCCAGCAGGGGACTATACACAGATACGCAGTATTTT. Translation: CASRGLYTDTQYF.